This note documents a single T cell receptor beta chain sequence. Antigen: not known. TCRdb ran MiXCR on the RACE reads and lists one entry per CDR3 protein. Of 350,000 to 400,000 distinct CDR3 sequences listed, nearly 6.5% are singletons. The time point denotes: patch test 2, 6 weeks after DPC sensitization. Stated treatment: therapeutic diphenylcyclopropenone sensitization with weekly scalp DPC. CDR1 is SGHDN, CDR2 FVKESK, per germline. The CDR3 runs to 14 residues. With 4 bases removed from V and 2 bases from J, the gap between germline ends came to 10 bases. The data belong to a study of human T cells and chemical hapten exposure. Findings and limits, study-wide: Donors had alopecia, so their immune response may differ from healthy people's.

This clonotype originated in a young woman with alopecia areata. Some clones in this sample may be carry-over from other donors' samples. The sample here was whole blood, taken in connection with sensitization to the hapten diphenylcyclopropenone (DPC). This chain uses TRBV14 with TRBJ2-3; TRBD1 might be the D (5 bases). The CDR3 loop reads CASSPGFATDTQYF. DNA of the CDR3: TGTGCCAGCAGCCCAGGGTTTGCCACAGATACGCAGTATTTT. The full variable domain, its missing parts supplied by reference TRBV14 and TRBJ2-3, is EAGVTQFPSHSVIEKGQTVTLRCDPISGHDNLYWYRRVMGKEIKFLLHFVKESKQDESGMPNNRFLAERTGGTYSTLKVQPAELEDSGVYFCASSPGFATDTQYFGPGTRLTVL.